This T cell receptor beta chain was retrieved from a study of T cells in Graves' hyperthyroidism and ophthalmopathy. Study observations and caveats: Separating ophthalmopathy from stable hyperthyroidism was achieved by a 13 V-J model. The model identified upcoming ophthalmopathy a median about six months ahead of onset.

Together with thyroid ultrasound, orbital computed tomography, serum thyroxine and TRAb, clinical symptoms were used for diagnoses. The V and J ends lost 4 bases and 6 bases, in that order; junction bases with no gene match: 3. This CDR3 has 12 residues. Germline loops: CDR1 SGHDN, CDR2 FVKESK. Worth noting for this clonotype: Its antigen is as yet unknown.

RNA transcripts were the template for amplifying TCR beta CDR3 regions. With the HTBI primer set, the TCR CDR3 went through a first round of RT-PCR. TCRdb redid the calling of the multiplex PCR reads with MiXCR, one entry per CDR3 protein. The sample includes 700,000 to 850,000 distinct CDR3 sequences, 30% to 40% of them seen just once. The clonotype was recovered from a woman aged 40 to 49 with Graves' hyperthyroidism. The genes are TRBV14 and TRBJ2-7; 7 bases line up with TRBD1. The sample taken for sequencing was blood. The CDR3 is CASSLDRVEQYF. DNA for the CDR3: TGTGCCAGCAGCCTTGACAGGGTCGAGCAGTACTTC. Using reference TRBV14 and TRBJ2-7 for the parts outside the CDR3, the full variable domain is EAGVTQFPSHSVIEKGQTVTLRCDPISGHDNLYWYRRVMGKEIKFLLHFVKESKQDESGMPNNRFLAERTGGTYSTLKVQPAELEDSGVYFCASSLDRVEQYFGPGTRLTVT.